This entry features one T cell receptor beta chain sequence. Its antigen is unknown. This entry comes from a study of OX40 agonist ivuxolimab in advanced cancers. Study as a whole: As their treatment, patients were administered ivuxolimab, an agonistic anti-OX40 (CD134) antibody. A male proportion of approximately 83% was recorded, with mean age roughly 60 years and range roughly 23 to 90. Study outcomes and limitations: Among some nonresponders, normalized T-cell clonal expansion was also low. CD8+ T cells averaged more expanded clones than CD4+.

Measured with immunoSEQ multiplex PCR; TCRdb has only the in-frame clones, and not every one. The sample records over 75,000 clones, around 90% being singletons. J gave up 6 bases and V 3 bases, and 11 bases lay outside the gene matches. The CDR3 length is 15 residues. Germline V lookup: CDR1 KGHSH, CDR2 LQKENI. The sequence was collected from an adult with an advanced solid tumor such as melanoma, head and neck, liver or kidney cancer. Sequenced material: CD4+ or CD8+ T cells sorted from blood, taken in a trial of the OX40 agonist ivuxolimab. J is TRBJ2-7 and V is TRBV18; 7 bases line up with TRBD2. The CDR3 nucleotides read TGTGCCAGCTCACCGAGTTGGGTAGCGGGCGGCGAGCAGTACTTC. It is translated as CASSPSWVAGGEQYF.